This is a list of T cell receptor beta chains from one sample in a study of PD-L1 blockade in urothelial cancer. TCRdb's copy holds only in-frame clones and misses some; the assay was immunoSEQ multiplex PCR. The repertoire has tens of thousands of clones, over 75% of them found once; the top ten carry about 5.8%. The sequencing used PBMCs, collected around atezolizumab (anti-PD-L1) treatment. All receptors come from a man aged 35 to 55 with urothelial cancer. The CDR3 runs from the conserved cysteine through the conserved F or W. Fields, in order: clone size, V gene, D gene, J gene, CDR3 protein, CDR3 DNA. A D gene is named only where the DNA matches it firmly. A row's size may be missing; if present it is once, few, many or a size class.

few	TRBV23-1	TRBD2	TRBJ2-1	CASSQRTSLGWGYRNNEQFF	TGCGCCAGCAGTCAACGGACTAGCTTGGGGTGGGGCTACAGAAACAATGAGCAGTTCTTC
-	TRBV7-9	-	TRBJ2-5	CASSQRGETQYF	TGTGCCAGCAGTCAGAGGGGGGAGACCCAGTACTTC
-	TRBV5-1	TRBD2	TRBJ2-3	CASSLGAGSTDTQYF	TGCGCCAGCAGCTTGGGAGCGGGAAGCACAGATACGCAGTATTTT
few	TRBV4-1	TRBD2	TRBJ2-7	CASSQDWSSGRVDEQYF	TGCGCCAGCAGCCAAGATTGGTCTAGCGGGAGGGTCGACGAGCAGTACTTC
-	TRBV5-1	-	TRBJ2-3	CASSSPEGDTQYF	TGCGCCAGCAGCTCACCAGAGGGAGATACGCAGTATTTT
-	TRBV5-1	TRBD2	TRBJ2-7	CASSLRSGGTYEQYF	TGCGCCAGCAGCCTGAGGAGCGGGGGGACCTACGAGCAGTACTTC
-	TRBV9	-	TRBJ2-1	CASSVALGGGYNEQFF	TGTGCCAGCAGCGTAGCTCTAGGGGGTGGATACAATGAGCAGTTCTTC
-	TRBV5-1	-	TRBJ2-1	CASSLNLDRLDNEQFF	TGCGCCAGCAGCTTGAACCTAGACAGGCTGGATAATGAGCAGTTCTTC
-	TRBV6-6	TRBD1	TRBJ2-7	CASSKTPGGEQYF	TGTGCCAGCAGTAAAACCCCAGGGGGCGAGCAGTACTTC
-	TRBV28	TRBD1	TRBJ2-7	CASSHLDRTYEQYF	TGTGCCAGCAGCCACTTGGACAGGACCTACGAGCAGTACTTC
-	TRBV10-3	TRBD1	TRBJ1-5	CAISDGAGGARGNQPQHF	TGTGCCATCAGTGACGGGGCAGGGGGCGCCCGGGGCAATCAGCCCCAGCATTTT
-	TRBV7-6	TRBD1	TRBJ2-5	CASSHGTGQETQYF	TGTGCCAGCAGCCACGGGACAGGCCAAGAGACCCAGTACTTC
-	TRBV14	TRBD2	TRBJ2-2	CASYKGTSGVTGELFF	TGTGCCAGCTATAAAGGGACTAGCGGGGTCACCGGGGAGCTGTTTTTT
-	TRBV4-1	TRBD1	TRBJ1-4	CASRPGQGVEKLFF	TGCGCCAGCAGACCGGGACAGGGGGTTGAAAAACTGTTTTTT
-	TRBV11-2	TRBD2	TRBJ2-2	CASRRAGPGELFF	TGTGCCAGCAGGAGAGCGGGGCCCGGGGAGCTGTTTTTT
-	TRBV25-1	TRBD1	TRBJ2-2	CASSPRGRDRTGELFF	TGTGCCAGCAGTCCAAGGGGCAGGGACAGAACCGGGGAGCTGTTTTTT
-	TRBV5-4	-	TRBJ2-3	CASSLTSFSSTDTQYF	TGTGCCAGCAGCTTGACTAGTTTCTCTAGCACAGATACGCAGTATTTT
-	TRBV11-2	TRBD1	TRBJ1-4	CASSLAGTGFATNEKLFF	TGTGCCAGCAGCTTAGCCGGGACAGGGTTTGCAACTAATGAAAAACTGTTTTTT
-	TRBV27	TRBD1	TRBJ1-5	CASSRQGGYQPQHF	TGTGCCAGCAGTCGACAGGGGGGTTATCAGCCCCAGCATTTT
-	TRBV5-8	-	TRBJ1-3	CASSAGQRISSGNTIYF	TGTGCCAGCAGCGCTGGACAGAGGATAAGCTCTGGAAACACCATATATTTT
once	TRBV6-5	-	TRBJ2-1	CASGLRGGYNEQFF	TGTGCCAGCGGCCTAAGGGGGGGGTACAATGAGCAGTTCTTC
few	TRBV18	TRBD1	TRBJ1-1	CASSPQTGRTEAFF	TGTGCCAGCTCACCACAGACAGGGAGGACTGAAGCTTTCTTT
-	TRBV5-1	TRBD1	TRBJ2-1	CASSRRDRGISEQFF	TGCGCCAGCAGCCGGAGGGACAGGGGGATTAGTGAGCAGTTCTTC
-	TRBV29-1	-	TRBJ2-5	CSVEKGAGGETQYF	TGCAGCGTTGAAAAGGGGGCGGGAGGAGAGACCCAGTACTTC
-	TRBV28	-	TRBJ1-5	CASSLRTGGYNQPQHF	TGTGCCAGCAGTTTAAGAACCGGGGGGTACAATCAGCCCCAGCATTTT
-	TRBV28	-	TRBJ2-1	CASSLGLTYNEQFF	TGTGCCAGCAGTCTCGGACTCACCTACAATGAGCAGTTCTTC
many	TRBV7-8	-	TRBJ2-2	CASSLDYANTGELFF	TGTGCCAGCAGCTTGGACTACGCGAACACCGGGGAGCTGTTTTTT
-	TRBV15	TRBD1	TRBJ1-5	CATSIDRGPNQPQHF	TGTGCCACCAGCATAGACAGGGGGCCCAATCAGCCCCAGCATTTT
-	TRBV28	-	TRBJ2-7	CASRTGRREQYF	TGTGCCAGCAGGACAGGGAGGAGGGAGCAGTACTTC
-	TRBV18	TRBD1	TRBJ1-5	CASSPGTGDQPQHF	TGTGCCAGCTCTCCCGGGACAGGGGACCAGCCCCAGCATTTT
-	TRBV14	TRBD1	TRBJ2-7	CASSFGGQGPREQYF	TGTGCCAGCAGCTTCGGGGGACAGGGCCCACGGGAGCAGTACTTC
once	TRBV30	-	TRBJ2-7	CAWSVLGALEQYF	TGTGCCTGGAGTGTACTGGGGGCCCTCGAGCAGTACTTC
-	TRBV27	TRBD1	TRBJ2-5	CASSLGQGTPLETQYF	TGTGCCAGCAGTCTAGGACAGGGGACGCCTTTAGAGACCCAGTACTTC
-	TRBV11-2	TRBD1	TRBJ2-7	CASSSTSTGAYEQYF	TGTGCCAGCAGTTCCACCTCGACAGGGGCCTACGAGCAGTACTTC
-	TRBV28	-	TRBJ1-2	CASRPTGVGANYGYTF	TGTGCCAGCAGGCCCACCGGAGTTGGAGCTAACTATGGCTACACCTTC
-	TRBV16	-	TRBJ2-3	CASSRPGLFTDTQYF	TGTGCCAGCAGCCGACCGGGACTTTTCACAGATACGCAGTATTTT
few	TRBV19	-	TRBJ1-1	CASSLPQGWTEAFF	TGTGCCAGTAGTCTTCCACAGGGATGGACTGAAGCTTTCTTT
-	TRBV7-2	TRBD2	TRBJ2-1	CASLSGRTNEQFF	TGTGCCAGCTTAAGCGGGAGGACCAATGAGCAGTTCTTC
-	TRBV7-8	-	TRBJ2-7	CASSPPRGDEQYF	TGTGCCAGCAGCCCCCCCAGGGGTGACGAGCAGTACTTC
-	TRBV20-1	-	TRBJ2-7	CSALRGGEQYF	TGCAGTGCCCTGCGGGGAGGCGAGCAGTACTTC
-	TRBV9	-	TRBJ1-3	CASSVDAGVTGSKYF	TGTGCCAGCAGCGTAGACGCGGGGGTAACGGGGTCAAAATATTTT
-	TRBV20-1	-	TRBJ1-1	CSAPQRTEAFF	TGCAGTGCGCCACAGCGGACCGAAGCTTTCTTT
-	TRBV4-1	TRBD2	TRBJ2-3	CASSRILGLAGGTDTQYF	TGCGCCAGCAGCCGAATACTGGGACTAGCGGGAGGCACAGATACGCAGTATTTT
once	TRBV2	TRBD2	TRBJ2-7	CASIGAGGAYEQYF	TGTGCCAGCATTGGGGCGGGAGGGGCCTACGAGCAGTACTTC
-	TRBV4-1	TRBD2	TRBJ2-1	CASSRSFASGAYNEQFF	TGCGCCAGCAGCCGGTCTTTCGCTAGCGGTGCCTACAATGAGCAGTTCTTC
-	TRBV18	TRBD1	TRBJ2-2	CASSSWTGGNTGELFF	TGTGCCAGCTCATCGTGGACAGGGGGAAACACCGGGGAGCTGTTTTTT
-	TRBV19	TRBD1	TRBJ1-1	CASSIPRTGGEAFF	TGTGCCAGTAGTATTCCTCGGACAGGCGGTGAAGCTTTCTTT
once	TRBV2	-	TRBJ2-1	CASSLAHFSYNEQFF	TGTGCCAGCAGTCTAGCCCATTTTTCCTACAATGAGCAGTTCTTC
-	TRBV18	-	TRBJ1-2	CASSPGGDSAYTF	TGTGCCAGCTCACCCGGAGGGGACTCGGCCTACACCTTC
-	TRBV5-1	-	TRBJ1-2	CASSLVGADYGYTF	TGCGCCAGCAGCTTGGTAGGGGCTGACTATGGCTACACCTTC
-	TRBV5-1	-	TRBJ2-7	CASSSQGNGPTNEQYF	TGCGCCAGCAGCTCTCAGGGGAATGGGCCTACGAACGAGCAGTACTTC
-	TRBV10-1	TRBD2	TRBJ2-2	CASSEWGLAGVRTGELFF	TGCGCCAGCAGTGAGTGGGGACTAGCGGGAGTTCGGACCGGGGAGCTGTTTTTT
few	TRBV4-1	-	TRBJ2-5	CASSQVSQETQYF	TGCGCCAGCAGCCAAGTATCCCAAGAGACCCAGTACTTC
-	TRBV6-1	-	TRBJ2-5	CASSLRRGETQYF	TGTGCCAGCAGTCTTAGAAGGGGAGAGACCCAGTACTTC